These 12 T cell receptor beta chains were sequenced from one sample in a study of Ad26.COV2.S vaccination and SARS-CoV-2 variants. Only in-frame clones appear in the TCRdb table, and some are missing; sequencing was by immunoSEQ multiplex PCR. Here the sample spans about 440,000 clones, roughly 85% being singletons. As to treatment: around 19 received Ad26.COV2.S at low or high dose, single or two shots; about five received placebo; per-sample allocation not given. Sampling occurred on day 63 after the first vaccine or placebo injection. The sequencing here drew on peripheral blood, taken in a trial of Ad26.COV2.S vaccine versus placebo. Receptors were obtained from a person between 18 and 60 years old who received the Ad26.COV2.S COVID-19 vaccine or a placebo.

This clone was recorded a few times. This chain connects TRBV2 to TRBJ2-6; D is unclear. CDR1 is SNHLY and CDR2 is FYNNEI in the germline V gene. The CDR3 runs to 13 residues. Trimming pared 7 bases from V and 0 bases from J, leaving 4 bases between. The CDR3 spells CASTGSGANVLTF. The CDR3 region has the DNA TGTGCCAGCACGGGCTCTGGGGCCAACGTCCTGACTTTC.

The rearrangement uses TRBV11-2 and TRBJ2-1, with 8 bases matching TRBD2. V trimming: 2 bases; J trimming: 3 bases; junction bases outside the gene matches: 3. The germline CDR1 and CDR2 sequences are SGHAT and FQNNGV. The CDR3 has 15 amino acids. CDR3 DNA sequence: TGTGCCAGCAGCTTACTAGCGGGCGTCTACAATGAGCAGTTCTTC. This sequence encodes CASSLLAGVYNEQFF.

The chain uses TRBV7-9 and TRBJ2-2; TRBD2 agrees at 12 bases. Germline V gene data show CDR1 as SEHNR and CDR2 as FQNEAQ (reference sequence). J was trimmed by 6 bases and V by 5 bases; bases with no gene match: 13. The CDR3 is made up of 18 amino acids. The CDR3 sequence is CASSPRRTSGTLSGELFF. Written as DNA, the CDR3 is TGTGCCAGCAGCCCCCGGAGGACTAGCGGGACGTTGTCCGGGGAGCTGTTTTTT.

The chain is built from TRBV7-9 and TRBJ1-1; D unclear. V was trimmed by 5 bases and J by 7 bases, leaving 11 bases between them. CDR3 length: 12 residues. From germline, CDR1 is SEHNR and CDR2 FQNEAQ (reference sequence). The CDR3 is CASSNHRDEAFF. The CDR3 coding sequence is TGTGCCAGCAGCAACCACCGGGATGAAGCTTTCTTT.

As for this clone: Other DNA sequences within the sample encode an identical CDR3. The V gene is TRBV28, the J gene TRBJ1-1; a weak D match, TRBD1 (5 bases). The CDR3 has 11 residues. Per germline, CDR1 MDHEN and CDR2 SYDVKM. V gave up 6 bases and J gave up 8 bases, with 10 bases separating them. CDR3 sequence: CASRGTGEAFF. The CDR3 coding sequence is TGTGCCAGCAGAGGAACAGGAGAAGCTTTCTTT.

The V call is TRBV6-5, the J call TRBJ1-1; D gene uncertain. V lost 6 bases to trimming and J lost 1 base, with 9 bases between them. This CDR3 is 13 amino acids long. Germline loops: CDR1 MNHEY, CDR2 SVGAGI. The CDR3 nucleotides are TGTGCCAGCAGGGAGGACGGGAACACTGAAGCTTTCTTT. Translated, it gives CASREDGNTEAFF.

The chain has TRBV27 and TRBJ2-7; TRBD2 matches at 9 bases. Germline lookup yields CDR1 MNHEY and CDR2 SMNVEV (reference sequence). There are 15 residues in the CDR3. Germline trimming cut 6 bases from V and 3 bases from J; bases unmatched to any gene: 9. The CDR3 reads CASSPRLAVNYEQYF. For the CDR3, the DNA is TGTGCCAGCAGCCCCAGACTAGCGGTGAACTACGAGCAGTACTTC.

A note on this clone: The sample holds other DNA sequences that translate to the same CDR3. This chain uses TRBV7-2 with TRBJ2-5; a weak D match, TRBD1 (5 bases). Per the germline V gene, CDR1 is SGHTA and CDR2 is FQGNSA. The CDR3 runs 12 residues. The V end lost 3 bases, the J end lost 5 bases, and 7 bases lay between the germline ends. The CDR3 region has the DNA TGTGCCAGCAGCTTTGGGGCGGAGACCCAGTACTTC. It encodes CASSFGAETQYF. Supplemented by reference TRBV7-2 and TRBJ2-5, the full variable domain reads GAGVSQSPSNKVTEKGKDVELRCDPISGHTALYWYRQSLGQGLEFLIYFQGNSAPDKSGLPSDRFSAERTGGSVSTLTIQRTQQEDSAVYLCASSFGAETQYFGPGTRLLVL.

The chain couples TRBV11-2 to TRBJ1-1; D perhaps matches TRBD1 (6 bases). The germline V and J ends were trimmed by 2 bases and 4 bases, with 17 bases remaining between them. This CDR3 is 16 amino acids long. The germline V gene has CDR1 SGHAT and CDR2 FQNNGV. CDR3 region: CASSLKPMGAGTEAFF. In DNA form, the CDR3 reads TGTGCCAGCAGCTTAAAGCCTATGGGGGCAGGCACTGAAGCTTTCTTT.

J is TRBJ2-2 and V is TRBV9; D unclear. The V gene lost 2 bases and the J gene lost 8 bases, with 10 bases spanning the gap. Germline V CDR1 and CDR2: SGDLS, YYNGEE. CDR3 length equals 13 residues. CDR3 sequence: CASSVSTSGELFF. The CDR3 nucleotides read TGTGCCAGCAGCGTTTCCACGTCAGGGGAGCTGTTTTTT.

The V call is TRBV4-1, the J call TRBJ2-2; possibly TRBD2 for D (5 bases). V shed 4 bases and J shed 0 bases, with 12 bases lying between them. CDR1 is MGHRA, CDR2 YSYEKL, per germline. This CDR3 has 16 amino acids. CDR3 sequence reads: CASSPYSASNTGELFF. CDR3 DNA: TGCGCCAGCAGCCCATATAGCGCTTCGAACACCGGGGAGCTGTTTTTT.

A single count supports this clone. The chain recombines TRBV5-4 with TRBJ1-3; TRBD1 aligns across 9 bases. Trimming cost V 0 bases and J 7 bases; bases outside gene matches: 2. The CDR3 consists of 14 residues. Germline V gene sequence: CDR1 SGHNT, CDR2 YYREEE (reference sequence). The CDR3 DNA reads TGTGCCAGCAGCTTGGCAGGACAGGGGAACACCATATATTTT. This codes for CASSLAGQGNTIYF.